This T cell receptor beta chain originates from a study of STAT5B mutations in CD4+ large granular lymphocyte leukemia. Study conclusions and caveats: Top patient clones used TRBV06 genes more often: 8/27 versus 2/35 in controls. Without putative leukemic clones, patient CD4-sorted repertoires remained more clonal than healthy CD4+ repertoires. Without HLA matching, higher CD4+ than CD8+ T-LGLL clonality could reflect small sample size. Main leukemic clonotypes were patient-specific, but more than 20% appeared at low frequency elsewhere.

Comment on this clone: Its matching antigen is unknown.

V lost 3 bases and J 4 bases, leaving 15 bases between the germline ends. Germline values: CDR1 KGHSH, CDR2 LQKENI. The CDR3 runs 15 residues. Clones were read by immunoSEQ multiplex PCR, and TCRdb kept only the in-frame ones, dropping some. The table records 20,000 to 25,000 clones, approximately 75% of them present only once. This chain joins TRBV18 and TRBJ2-5; tentatively, D is TRBD1 (6 bases). Specimen: CD4+ T cells from blood buffy coats. The TCR was taken from a human donor in good health. The CDR3 DNA reads as TGTGCCAGCTCACCTAGAGCAGGGGAAAGAGAGACCCAGTACTTC. Translating gives CASSPRAGERETQYF.